This T cell receptor beta chain was identified in a study of blood T cell repertoires in COVID-19. Overall study context: The United States, Italy and Spain were the sources of the acute and convalescent COVID-19 samples. Sample material is recorded as cDNA or gDNA derived from T cells, B-cell-depleted T cells, or PBMCs.

CDR3 length: 14 amino acids. CDR1 and CDR2 (germline): LGHNA, YSLEER. With 2 bases removed from V and 0 bases from J, the gap between germline ends came to 8 bases. Source study methods: Estimation of nucleated cell counts was performed using reference gene primer amplification. Profiling relied on immunoSEQ multiplex PCR, and the TCRdb table lists in-frame clones only, not all of them. From that table come the V and J calls and clone size; the DNA was used to work out D and trimming. This sample has about 150,000 clones, with 65% to 90% found just once. This sequence joins TRBV4-3 and TRBJ2-7; no clear D. The sample consisted of peripheral blood. The TCR was taken from a woman between 45 and 60 years old with acute or convalescent COVID-19. The CDR3 nucleotides read TGCGCCAGCAGCCAACAAACGAGCTCCTACGAGCAGTACTTC. This sequence encodes CASSQQTSSYEQYF.